The 27 T cell receptor beta chains in this list originate from one sample, sequenced in a study of shared clonotypes between healthy human individuals. The protocol was immunoSEQ multiplex PCR, while the TCRdb copy is restricted to in-frame clones and leaves out a portion. The sample contains under 850,000 clones, 55% to 80% of which appear only once. The sequenced sample was memory CD4+ T cells sorted from blood. The subset here: CD45RA-negative fraction. These receptors came from a woman aged 30 to 39 in good health.

The J gene is TRBJ1-1, the V gene TRBV28; 8 bases are shared with TRBD1. The CDR3 totals 14 residues. V lost 6 bases to trimming and J lost 0 bases; unmatched junction nucleotides: 3. Germline V gene data show CDR1 as MDHEN and CDR2 as SYDVKM. The DNA for the CDR3 is TGTGCCAGCAGCGGGGGACAGGTGAACACTGAAGCTTTCTTT. This codes for CASSGGQVNTEAFF.

The chain couples TRBV5-1 to TRBJ2-2; 9 nucleotides align to TRBD1. There are 20 residues in the CDR3. Germline V gene lookup returns CDR1 SGHRS and CDR2 YFSETQ. V gave up 1 base and J gave up 0 bases; unmatched junction bases: 13. CDR3 sequence: CASSLPPGQGEGANTGELFF. CDR3 in DNA: TGCGCCAGCAGCTTGCCGCCGGGACAGGGTGAGGGGGCGAACACCGGGGAGCTGTTTTTT.

The chain carries TRBV6-5 and TRBJ1-6; 7 bases fit TRBD1. The junction had 10 bases not matched to a gene; V was cut back by 7 bases and J by 10 bases. CDR3 length: 14 amino acids. Germline CDR1 and CDR2: MNHEY and SVGAGI. CDR3 sequence reads: CASTQTGTGSPLHF. For the CDR3, the DNA is TGTGCCAGCACCCAGACAGGGACGGGATCACCCCTCCACTTT.

The rearrangement links TRBV19 to TRBJ2-7; TRBD1 matches at 9 bases. Germline values: CDR1 LNHDA, CDR2 SQIVND (reference sequence). This CDR3 region has 14 residues. J gave up 2 bases and V 10 bases, and 9 bases lay outside the gene matches. The CDR3 nucleotides read TGTGCCACCAAAGACAGACAGGGGGCCTACGAGCAGTACTTC. It is translated as CATKDRQGAYEQYF.

This rearrangement joins TRBV6-5 to TRBJ2-7, with D possibly matching TRBD1 (5 bases). The CDR3 has 13 residues. Trimming removed 8 bases at V and 5 bases at J, with 16 bases between. CDR1 and CDR2 (germline): MNHEY, SVGAGI. In nucleotides, the CDR3 is TGTGCCAGCGGAATGATAAGGGGAAACGAGCAGTACTTC. It yields the protein CASGMIRGNEQYF.

This clone was counted only a few times. V gene TRBV18 combines with J gene TRBJ1-1; the D is unclear. V shed 6 bases and J shed 6 bases, with 14 bases lying between them. Germline V gives CDR1 KGHSH, CDR2 LQKENI. There are 13 residues in the CDR3. The CDR3 DNA is TGTGCCAGCTCTCGAACGGGCGGCTCTGAAGCTTTCTTT. Its protein product is CASSRTGGSEAFF.

This clone was observed once. The V gene is TRBV27, the J gene TRBJ2-3, with D maybe TRBD1 (7 bases). The V gene lost 5 bases and the J gene lost 8 bases, with 23 bases spanning the gap. In germline, CDR1 is MNHEY, CDR2 SMNVEV (reference sequence). The CDR3 runs 16 residues. For the CDR3, the DNA is TGTGCCAGCAGTCCTGAGGGACGGCCCAGGGGGGTTACGCAGTATTTT. Protein sequence: CASSPEGRPRGVTQYF.

In this sample, this clone turned up once. The chain combines TRBV5-1 with TRBJ2-5; no definite D call. From germline, CDR1 is SGHRS and CDR2 YFSETQ. The CDR3 extends over 15 amino acids. Deletions cut 3 bases from V and 2 bases from J, with 14 bases between. CDR3 nucleotide sequence: TGCGCCAGCAGCTCAAAACCTACACGGCAAGAGACCCAGTACTTC. This codes for CASSSKPTRQETQYF.

This chain uses TRBV7-9 with TRBJ2-6; TRBD1 might be the D (5 bases). Germline V gives CDR1 SEHNR, CDR2 FQNEAQ (reference sequence). Between the trimmed V and J ends, which lost 7 bases and 2 bases, there was a span of 12 bases. The CDR3 has 15 amino acids. The CDR3 DNA is TGTGCCAGCATGAGGACACTAACTGGGGCCAACGTCCTGACTTTC. Translating it yields CASMRTLTGANVLTF.

The chain is built from TRBV28 and TRBJ1-5, with TRBD1 matching over 9 bases. V lost 6 bases to trimming and J lost 4 bases; unmatched junction nucleotides: 7. CDR3 size: 15 residues. The germline CDR1 and CDR2 sequences are MDHEN and SYDVKM. The DNA for the CDR3 is TGTGCCAGCAGGCCTACAGGGGGCTGGAATCAGCCCCAGCATTTT. Amino acids: CASRPTGGWNQPQHF.

This chain uses TRBV7-8 with TRBJ1-2; possible D gene TRBD1, 5 bases. The CDR3 length is 15 residues. Germline CDR1 is SGHVS and CDR2 is FQNEAQ. V was pared by 5 bases and J by 1 base, with 14 bases between. In DNA, the CDR3 is TGTGCCAGCAGCGCAATTGGGGACGGTAACTATGGCTACACCTTC. It codes for CASSAIGDGNYGYTF.

The chain has TRBV28 and TRBJ2-5; TRBD1 is a possible D gene (6 bases). Looked up from germline, CDR1 is MDHEN and CDR2 is SYDVKM. The ends were cut back, 6 bases at V and 1 base at J, with 12 bases in the middle. There are 14 residues in the CDR3. CDR3 protein: CASRDRTAQETQYF. The CDR3 bases are TGTGCCAGCAGAGATAGGACAGCCCAAGAGACCCAGTACTTC.

The chain is built from TRBV7-9 and TRBJ2-3; D gene ambiguous. Germline loops: CDR1 SEHNR, CDR2 FQNEAQ (reference sequence). V was cut by 5 bases and J by 4 bases, with 13 bases left in between. The CDR3 totals 14 residues. The CDR3 DNA reads as TGTGCCAGCAGCACTAAGGACCGCGCAGATACGCAGTATTTT. Its translation: CASSTKDRADTQYF.

Of note for this clone: At the DNA level, this CDR3 is encoded by other sequences in the same sample as well. The chain employs TRBV28 and TRBJ1-4; no firm D call. CDR1 is MDHEN, CDR2 SYDVKM, per germline. This CDR3 region has 15 residues. Between the trimmed V and J ends, which lost 4 bases and 5 bases, there was a span of 14 bases. The CDR3 DNA reads TGTGCCAGCAGTTCGCCAGGACGCGGGAATGAAAAACTGTTTTTT. Amino acid sequence: CASSSPGRGNEKLFF.

In its sample, this clone was seen many times. This CDR3 is also generated by other DNA sequences in the sample. The chain uses TRBV29-1 and TRBJ2-2; D gene uncertain. Germline CDR1 and CDR2: SQVTM and ANQGSEA. The length of the CDR3 is 12 residues. V dropped 2 bases and J dropped 4 bases, with 5 bases sitting between them. The CDR3 DNA reads TGCAGCGTTGAACGGACCACCGGGGAGCTGTTTTTT. Protein: CSVERTTGELFF.

This rearrangement joins TRBV7-7 to TRBJ2-1; 14 nucleotides agree with TRBD2. CDR1 SSHAT and CDR2 FNYEAQ come from the germline V gene (reference sequence). Trimming cost V 4 bases and J 8 bases; bases outside gene matches: 4. This CDR3 is 15 amino acids long. The CDR3 protein is CASSSGLAGVYEQFF. CDR3 in DNA: TGTGCCAGCAGCTCGGGACTAGCGGGAGTGTATGAGCAGTTCTTC.

V is TRBV19 and J is TRBJ2-6, with TRBD1 as a possible D gene (5 bases). V shed 4 bases and J shed 3 bases, with 10 bases lying between them. CDR1 is LNHDA, CDR2 SQIVND, per germline (reference sequence). The CDR3 is made up of 15 amino acids. The CDR3, as DNA: TGTGCCAGTAGTACAGGGCGCGGTGGGGCCAACGTCCTGACTTTC. Protein product: CASSTGRGGANVLTF.

This clone was seen a few times. The chain links TRBV10-3 to TRBJ2-7, with 10 bases matching TRBD2. V lost 10 bases to trimming and J lost 5 bases; unmatched junction nucleotides: 11. Germline CDR1 and CDR2: ENHRY and SYGVKD. The CDR3 is made up of 14 amino acids. CDR3 sequence reads: CATLSGRARNEQYF. The CDR3 DNA sequence: TGTGCCACCCTCAGCGGGAGGGCCCGGAACGAGCAGTACTTC.

V usage is TRBV5-1 and J usage is TRBJ1-4; unclear D gene. This CDR3 has 13 amino acids. CDR1 SGHRS and CDR2 YFSETQ come from the germline V gene. The germline V and J ends were trimmed by 0 bases and 8 bases, with 8 bases remaining between them. The CDR3 protein is CASSLAGSEKLFF. CDR3 DNA sequence: TGCGCCAGCAGCTTGGCTGGTAGCGAAAAACTGTTTTTT.

The rearrangement joins TRBV30 to TRBJ2-5; 11 bases align to TRBD2. The DNA end is more similar to TRBJ2-7, so the J call may be wrong. CDR3 length equals 16 residues. Germline-derived CDR1 and CDR2 are GTSNPN and SVGIG (reference sequence). The CDR3 is CAWSVTGLADTYEQYF. The CDR3, as DNA: TGTGCCTGGAGTGTAACGGGACTAGCGGATACCTACGAGCAGTACTTC.

This CDR3 reads CASSGDRGFRNTIYF. For the CDR3, the DNA is TGTGCCAGCAGTGGGGACAGGGGGTTCAGGAACACCATATATTTT. The V call is TRBV6-1, the J call TRBJ1-3; 11 nucleotides match TRBD1. J gave up 7 bases and V 4 bases, and 6 bases lay outside the gene matches. Germline V gene lookup returns CDR1 MNHNS and CDR2 SASEGT. The CDR3 totals 15 residues.

This clone was seen once. J is TRBJ1-1 and V is TRBV2; maybe TRBD1 (5 bases). The CDR3 contains 13 residues. V lost 7 bases to trimming and J lost 1 base, with 10 bases between them. The V gene's germline CDR1 is SNHLY and CDR2 FYNNEI. The CDR3 protein is CASKFQGNTEAFF. CDR3 bases: TGTGCCAGCAAATTCCAGGGGAACACTGAAGCTTTCTTT.

The J gene is TRBJ2-7, the V gene TRBV5-4; 8 bases match TRBD2. After removal of 4 bases from V and 3 bases from J, the junction contained 6 bases not matched to a gene. The CDR3 is 14 residues long. The V gene's germline CDR1 is SGHNT and CDR2 YYREEE (reference sequence). This CDR3 reads CASSAYSGNYEQYF. The CDR3 DNA reads as TGTGCCAGCAGCGCCTATAGCGGGAACTACGAGCAGTACTTC.

This chain joins TRBV28 and TRBJ2-5; a possible D gene is TRBD2 (5 bases). CDR1 MDHEN and CDR2 SYDVKM come from the germline V gene. V lost 1 base, J lost 6 bases, and 18 bases lay in between. The CDR3 has 16 residues. The CDR3 loop reads CASSLSSGHSGKTQYF. The CDR3, as DNA: TGTGCCAGCAGTTTATCATCTGGCCACTCCGGGAAGACCCAGTACTTC.

The V call is TRBV4-1, the J call TRBJ2-1; D ambiguous. CDR3 size: 16 residues. With 3 bases removed from V and 0 bases from J, the gap between germline ends came to 12 bases. Germline V gene data show CDR1 as MGHRA and CDR2 as YSYEKL. The CDR3: CASSQSARSSYNEQFF. CDR3 coding DNA: TGCGCCAGCAGCCAGTCAGCGAGGAGCTCCTACAATGAGCAGTTCTTC.

The chain is built from TRBV5-5 and TRBJ2-7, with 9 positions matching TRBD1. CDR1 and CDR2 (germline): SGHKS, YYEKEE (reference sequence). The CDR3 is made up of 15 amino acids. V lost 4 bases and J lost 2; bases outside the gene matches: 7. DNA of the CDR3: TGTGCCAGCAGCCTCCGGACAGGGGAGGCCTACGAGCAGTACTTC. It specifies CASSLRTGEAYEQYF.

CDR3 nucleotides: TGTGCCAGCAGTTCTGCATTGGGGTACGAGCAGTACTTC. Its translation is CASSSALGYEQYF. The gene calls are TRBV6-4 and TRBJ2-7; no definite D call. Trimming shortened V by 5 bases and J by 4 bases, and 12 bases separated the two germline ends. There are 13 residues in the CDR3. Looked up from germline, CDR1 is MRHNA and CDR2 is SNTAGT.